The rows below give T cell receptor beta chains drawn from one sample of a study of OX40 agonist ivuxolimab in advanced cancers. Assay used: immunoSEQ multiplex PCR; TCRdb lists only in-frame clones, some missing. The sample lists about 77,000 clones, about 87% occurring once. The input for sequencing was CD4+ or CD8+ T cells sorted from blood, taken in a trial of the OX40 agonist ivuxolimab. These receptors were taken from an adult with an advanced solid tumor such as melanoma, head and neck, liver or kidney cancer. CDR3s include the opening cysteine and the closing phenylalanine or tryptophan. The D gene is left open where the match is weak. Size values are once, few and many counts, or a class for expanded clones, and some rows have none.

d_call j_call v_call clone_size cdr3_nt cdr3_aa
. TRBJ2-4 TRBV4-3 once TGCGCCAGCAGCCAAGAGGGGCAGAAAAACATTCAGTACTTC CASSQEGQKNIQYF
. TRBJ2-3 TRBV11-3 . TGTGCCAGCAGCCCTGGGGGATTTGGCTATTCCCCCACAGATACGCAGTATTTT CASSPGGFGYSPTDTQYF
TRBD2 TRBJ2-5 TRBV7-6 . TGTGCCAGCAGCTTACTAGCGGCTCAAGAGGGGCAGACCCAGTACTTC CASSLLAAQEGQTQYF
. TRBJ1-1 TRBV7-2 . TGTGCCAGCAGCCCCCGAGGGGGACCTCCCACTGAAGCTTTCTTT CASSPRGGPPTEAFF
. TRBJ2-2 TRBV19 . TGTGCCAGTACCCAATCCGGGGGATGGACCGGGGAGCTGTTTTTT CASTQSGGWTGELFF
TRBD2 TRBJ2-3 TRBV9 . TGTGCCAGCAGCCCTACTCTAGCGGGGTTAGATACGCAGTATTTT CASSPTLAGLDTQYF
TRBD2 TRBJ2-7 TRBV2 . TGTGCCAGCAGAGTCGGACTAGCGTCAGAGCAGTACTTC CASRVGLASEQYF
. TRBJ2-3 TRBV9 few TGTGCCAGCAGCTCCCTAGGGGATACGCAGTATTTT CASSSLGDTQYF
. TRBJ2-3 TRBV7-3 . TGTGCCAGCAGCTTACTGGGCGGTACAGATACGCAGTATTTT CASSLLGGTDTQYF
TRBD2 TRBJ2-7 TRBV6-5 . TGTGCCAGCAGTCGGGACTACTCAGCCTACGAGCAGTACTTC CASSRDYSAYEQYF
. TRBJ2-7 TRBV18 . TGTGCCAGCTCACCACAGGGCTCCTACGAGCAGTACTTC CASSPQGSYEQYF
. TRBJ1-2 TRBV18 . TGTGCCAGCTCACCAAGGAGAGAGGGAAACTATGGCTACACCTTC CASSPRREGNYGYTF
. TRBJ2-7 TRBV2 . TGTGCCAGCACCATTACCGGGCTGTCCTACGAGCAGTACTTC CASTITGLSYEQYF
TRBD2 TRBJ2-1 TRBV7-6 . TGTGCCAGCAGCTCCCAGGGAGGGCTCAATGAGCAGTTCTTC CASSSQGGLNEQFF
. TRBJ1-5 TRBV4-3 . TGCGCCAGCAGCCAAGATCGCAGGGGAAGCCAGCCCCAGCATTTT CASSQDRRGSQPQHF
. TRBJ2-5 TRBV7-6 . TGTGCCAGCAGCTTACTGCGAGAGACCCAGTACTTC CASSLLRETQYF
TRBD1 TRBJ1-1 TRBV5-1 . TGCGCCAGCAGCAGGGAGACAGGGGGGAACACTGAAGCTTTCTTT CASSRETGGNTEAFF
TRBD2 TRBJ2-1 TRBV7-8 . TGTGCCAGCAGCTTGAGCGGGAACTCCTACAATGAGCAGTTCTTC CASSLSGNSYNEQFF
. TRBJ2-1 TRBV5-6 . TGTGCCAGCAGGGACAGCCGTGGGAGGGATGAGCAGTTCTTC CASRDSRGRDEQFF
TRBD2 TRBJ2-5 TRBV7-2 . TGTGCCAGCAGCCCGCCGGGACTAGCGAATACGGAGACCCAGTACTTC CASSPPGLANTETQYF
TRBD2 TRBJ2-5 TRBV7-7 . TGTGCTAGCAGCGATAGACTAGCAGGAGAGACCCAGTACTTC CASSDRLAGETQYF
. TRBJ1-5 TRBV30 few TGTGCCTGGAGTGCTGACAGGCACAATCAGCCCCAGCATTTT CAWSADRHNQPQHF
. TRBJ1-1 TRBV30 few TGTGCCTGGAGTGTAAAATTCGGGGGCGCCGGGAACACTGAAGCTTTCTTT CAWSVKFGGAGNTEAFF
. TRBJ2-3 TRBV6-6 . TGTGCCAGCAGTTACATGGGGGCGGGGGATACGCAGTATTTT CASSYMGAGDTQYF
. TRBJ2-3 TRBV27 . TGTGCCAGCAGTTTAGGGACCACAGATACGCAGTATTTT CASSLGTTDTQYF
. TRBJ2-3 TRBV29-1 . TGCAGCGTTGGGATCTCCACAGATACGCAGTATTTT CSVGISTDTQYF
TRBD2 TRBJ2-7 TRBV4-1 . TGCGCCAGCAGCCCAGACTGGACTAGCGGGACCGACTACGAGCAGTACTTC CASSPDWTSGTDYEQYF
TRBD1 TRBJ2-7 TRBV5-1 . TGCGCCAGCAGCTCCAGGGGGACCGCGCCCTACGAGCAGTACTTC CASSSRGTAPYEQYF
. TRBJ2-1 TRBV5-5 . TGTGCCAGCAGCTTGGGGGTCCGCTACAATGAGCAGTTCTTC CASSLGVRYNEQFF
. TRBJ1-2 TRBV6-1 . TGTGCCAGCAGTGAAGCGGGGGTTGCCAACTATGGCTACACCTTC CASSEAGVANYGYTF
. TRBJ1-2 TRBV4-3 . TGCGCCAGCAGCCAAGCCCGGGTTCTCCTTAACTATGGCTACACCTTC CASSQARVLLNYGYTF
. TRBJ2-7 TRBV7-6 few TGTGCCAGCAGCTTAATGGGTTCTTCCTACGAGCAGTACTTC CASSLMGSSYEQYF
. TRBJ2-7 TRBV10-3 . TGTGCCATCAGAGGACTCTCCGAGTACGAGCAGTACTTC CAIRGLSEYEQYF
. TRBJ1-2 TRBV19 . TGTGCCAGTAGGAGCAGGACAGACGGTCACTATGGCTACACCTTC CASRSRTDGHYGYTF
TRBD2 TRBJ2-7 TRBV7-2 . TGTGCCAGCAGCCCAAGACCCGGACTAGCGGGGGGAACGAGTGAGCAGTACTTC CASSPRPGLAGGTSEQYF
. TRBJ2-3 TRBV18 once TGTGCCAGCTCTTCCGGGATCAGCACAGATACGCAGTATTTT CASSSGISTDTQYF
. TRBJ1-2 TRBV7-2 . TGTGCCAGCAGCTTAGTCAGGGATCACTATGGCTACACCTTC CASSLVRDHYGYTF
TRBD1 TRBJ1-3 TRBV5-4 . TGTGCCAGCAGTAGACAGGGGGCAGATGGAAACACCATATATTTT CASSRQGADGNTIYF
. TRBJ1-2 TRBV29-1 . TGCAGCGTTCGCGCCCAAAGAGGAGGCGGCTACACCTTC CSVRAQRGGGYTF
. TRBJ2-5 TRBV5-6 . TGTGCCAGCAGCTTGGCCCTTTACAGGGAGGAGACCCAGTACTTC CASSLALYREETQYF
TRBD1 TRBJ1-4 TRBV5-5 . TGTGCCAGCAGCTTGCCAGGGGGCGCTGAAAAACTGTTTTTT CASSLPGGAEKLFF
. TRBJ1-3 TRBV2 few TGTGCCAGCAGTGACCGGGGCGGGGATGGAAACACCATATATTTT CASSDRGGDGNTIYF
TRBD1 TRBJ1-2 TRBV7-8 . TGTGCCAGCAGCTTAATTACAGGGGATGGCTACACCTTC CASSLITGDGYTF